Listed here are 18 T cell receptor beta chains from one sample, sequenced in a study of blood T cell repertoires in COVID-19. Clones were read by immunoSEQ multiplex PCR, and TCRdb kept only the in-frame ones, dropping some. The sample carries about 200,000 clones, around 84% recorded once. Sequenced material: peripheral blood. These receptors came from a woman at least 80 years old with acute or convalescent COVID-19.

The CDR3 bases are TGTGCCAGCAGCCCCCCGGGGGTGCTTTCTGGAAACACCATATATTTT. This gives the protein CASSPPGVLSGNTIYF. The rearrangement links TRBV11-2 to TRBJ1-3, with D possibly TRBD1 on 5 matching bases. Trimming pared 5 bases from V and 1 base from J, leaving 15 bases between. The CDR3 is made up of 16 amino acids. Germline-derived CDR1 and CDR2 are SGHAT and FQNNGV. The variable domain in full, with the rest retrieved from reference TRBV11-2 and TRBJ1-3, is EAGVAQSPRYKIIEKRQSVAFWCNPISGHATLYWYQQILGQGPKLLIQFQNNGVVDDSQLPKDRFSAERLKGVDSTLKIQPAKLEDSAVYLCASSPPGVLSGNTIYFGEGSWLTVV.

The chain couples TRBV5-1 to TRBJ2-1, with D uncertain. V lost 2 bases to trimming and J lost 9 bases, with 9 bases between them. The germline CDR1 and CDR2 sequences are SGHRS and YFSETQ. The CDR3 totals 12 residues. CDR3 loop: CASSLTYGEQFF. The DNA for the CDR3 is TGCGCCAGCAGCTTAACATATGGTGAGCAGTTCTTC.

The chain recombines TRBV7-2 with TRBJ2-7; 10 bases fit TRBD2. The CDR3 has 15 amino acids. With 5 bases clipped from V and 6 bases from J, the junction kept 10 bases outside the gene matches. CDR1 SGHTA and CDR2 FQGNSA come from the germline V gene. The CDR3 protein is CASSTASGSVGEQYF. The DNA for the CDR3 is TGTGCCAGCAGCACCGCTAGCGGGAGCGTCGGCGAGCAGTACTTC.

The gene calls are TRBV5-1 and TRBJ2-5; no reliable D call. The CDR3 has 11 residues. Trimming pared 6 bases from V and 4 bases from J, leaving 7 bases between. Germline assignment: CDR1 SGHRS and CDR2 YFSETQ. The CDR3 loop reads CASNSRETQYF. The CDR3, as DNA: TGCGCCAGCAACAGTAGAGAGACCCAGTACTTC.

The rearrangement links TRBV28 to TRBJ1-6; 8 bases line up with TRBD1. With V trimmed by 4 bases and J by 7 bases, 9 bases remained unmatched. This CDR3 spans 16 amino acids. Germline V lookup: CDR1 MDHEN, CDR2 SYDVKM. The CDR3 spells CASSSTGDFPNSPLHF. The CDR3 DNA sequence: TGTGCCAGCAGTTCGACAGGGGATTTCCCAAATTCACCCCTCCACTTT.

This clone showed up just once. The chain's CDR3 is CASSGGLYNEQFF. CDR3 sequence (DNA): TGTGCCAGCAGCGGGGGACTCTACAATGAGCAGTTCTTC. The rearrangement uses TRBV7-3 and TRBJ2-1, with D possibly TRBD2 on 6 matching bases. CDR3 length equals 13 residues. V lost 5 bases, J lost 3 bases, and 8 bases lay in between. CDR1 is SGHTA, CDR2 FQGTGA, per germline.

The chain couples TRBV20-1 to TRBJ2-3; TRBD2 is a possible D gene (5 bases). V shed 3 bases and J shed 2 bases, with 12 bases lying between them. Germline V CDR1 and CDR2: DFQATT, SNEGSKA (reference sequence). This CDR3 contains 14 residues. CDR3 protein: CSASKRENTDTQYF. The CDR3 DNA is TGCAGTGCTAGTAAGAGGGAGAACACAGATACGCAGTATTTT.

J is TRBJ1-2 and V is TRBV29-1; weak D call: TRBD1 (6 bases). V lost 7 bases and J lost 6, with 12 bases in between. The germline V gene encodes CDR1 SQVTM and CDR2 ANQGSEA. The CDR3 length is 11 residues. DNA of the CDR3: TGCAGCGGCCAAGGGGGTCATGGCTACACCTTC. As protein: CSGQGGHGYTF.

This clone occurred a few times. V gene TRBV19 combines with J gene TRBJ2-7; D is possibly TRBD2 (6 bases). CDR1 is LNHDA, CDR2 SQIVND, per germline (reference sequence). This CDR3 has 13 residues. V shed 4 bases and J shed 1 base, with 8 bases lying between them. The CDR3 loop is CASSRGTSYEQYF. DNA for the CDR3: TGTGCCAGTAGTAGGGGGACTTCCTACGAGCAGTACTTC.

The V call is TRBV6-5, the J call TRBJ2-7; D may be TRBD1 (6 bases). Germline-derived CDR1 and CDR2 are MNHEY and SVGAGI. V lost 5 bases to trimming and J lost 2 bases, with 7 bases between them. The CDR3 is 12 amino acids. For the CDR3, the DNA is TGTGCCAGCAGTCGACAGGCCTACGAGCAGTACTTC. It yields the protein CASSRQAYEQYF.

This sequence joins TRBV7-9 and TRBJ1-1, with D possibly TRBD1 on 6 matching bases. The CDR3 has 15 amino acids. V was trimmed by 5 bases and J by 4 bases, leaving 17 bases between them. The V gene's germline CDR1 is SEHNR and CDR2 FQNEAQ (reference sequence). CDR3 in amino acids: CASSPMGALGTEAFF. The DNA for the CDR3 is TGTGCCAGCAGCCCTATGGGGGCTTTGGGCACTGAAGCTTTCTTT.

The gene calls are TRBV9 and TRBJ1-1, with 9 bases fitting TRBD1. This CDR3 comprises 16 residues. Germline assignment: CDR1 SGDLS and CDR2 YYNGEE. V lost 5 bases and J lost 1; bases outside the gene matches: 9. The CDR3 nucleotides read TGTGCCAGCAGTAGTAGACAGGGGGGGAGGAACACTGAAGCTTTCTTT. Amino acids: CASSSRQGGRNTEAFF.

This chain links TRBV5-1 with TRBJ2-4; perhaps D is TRBD1 or TRBD2 (6 bases each). The germline gives CDR1 SGHRS, CDR2 YFSETQ. Trimming removed 4 bases from V and 0 bases from J, with 14 bases in between. The CDR3 sequence is 16 residues long. CDR3: CASSMGGSLAKNIQYF. In nucleotides, the CDR3 is TGCGCCAGCAGCATGGGGGGCAGTCTAGCCAAAAACATTCAGTACTTC. The entire variable domain, with the rest obtained from reference TRBV5-1 and TRBJ2-4, is as follows: KAGVTQTPRYLIKTRGQQVTLSCSPISGHRSVSWYQQTPGQGLQFLFEYFSETQRNKGNFPGRFSGRQFSNSRSEMNVSTLELGDSALYLCASSMGGSLAKNIQYFGAGTRLSVL.

The chain couples TRBV28 to TRBJ2-3; 12 nucleotides align to TRBD2. CDR1 is MDHEN and CDR2 is SYDVKM in the germline V gene. The CDR3 has 17 amino acids. V trimming: 0 bases; J trimming: 0 bases; junction bases outside the gene matches: 1. CDR3 sequence reads: CASSLWGTSGSTDTQYF. The CDR3 bases are TGTGCCAGCAGTTTATGGGGGACTAGCGGGAGCACAGATACGCAGTATTTT.

The chain couples TRBV3-1 (or the pseudogene TRBV3-2) to TRBJ1-2, with 10 bases lining up with TRBD1. V shed 1 base, J shed 0 bases, and the junction held 8 bases outside the gene matches. Germline V gene lookup returns CDR1 LGHDT and CDR2 YNNKEL (reference sequence). This CDR3 has 18 amino acids. The CDR3 region has the DNA TGTGCCAGCAGCCAAGGGACAGGGGGGGCAACCTCTAACTATGGCTACACCTTC. The encoded protein is CASSQGTGGATSNYGYTF.

This rearrangement joins TRBV6-5 to TRBJ1-1, with unresolved D. CDR1 is MNHEY, CDR2 SVGAGI, per germline. The CDR3 contains 14 residues. The V end lost 7 bases, the J end lost 3 bases, and 15 bases lay between the germline ends. This CDR3 is CASTSSRGYTEAFF. CDR3 DNA sequence: TGTGCCAGCACCTCATCGCGGGGTTACACTGAAGCTTTCTTT.

This sequence joins TRBV10-3 and TRBJ1-2; TRBD1 is a possible D gene (6 bases). The CDR3 covers 16 residues. The V gene's germline CDR1 is ENHRY and CDR2 SYGVKD. V was clipped by 0 bases and J by 3 bases, with 14 bases between them. The CDR3 region is CAISESWQGRDYGYTF. In nucleotides, the CDR3 is TGTGCCATCAGTGAGTCTTGGCAGGGGAGGGACTATGGCTACACCTTC.

This clone was counted once. V is TRBV6-5 and J is TRBJ1-2; D call uncertain. Germline V gives CDR1 MNHEY, CDR2 SVGAGI. This CDR3 has 14 residues. The V gene lost 4 bases and the J gene lost 4 bases, with 13 bases spanning the gap. In DNA, the CDR3 is TGTGCCAGCAGTTTAACTCGGTCCTTCTATGGCTACACCTTC. It is translated as CASSLTRSFYGYTF.